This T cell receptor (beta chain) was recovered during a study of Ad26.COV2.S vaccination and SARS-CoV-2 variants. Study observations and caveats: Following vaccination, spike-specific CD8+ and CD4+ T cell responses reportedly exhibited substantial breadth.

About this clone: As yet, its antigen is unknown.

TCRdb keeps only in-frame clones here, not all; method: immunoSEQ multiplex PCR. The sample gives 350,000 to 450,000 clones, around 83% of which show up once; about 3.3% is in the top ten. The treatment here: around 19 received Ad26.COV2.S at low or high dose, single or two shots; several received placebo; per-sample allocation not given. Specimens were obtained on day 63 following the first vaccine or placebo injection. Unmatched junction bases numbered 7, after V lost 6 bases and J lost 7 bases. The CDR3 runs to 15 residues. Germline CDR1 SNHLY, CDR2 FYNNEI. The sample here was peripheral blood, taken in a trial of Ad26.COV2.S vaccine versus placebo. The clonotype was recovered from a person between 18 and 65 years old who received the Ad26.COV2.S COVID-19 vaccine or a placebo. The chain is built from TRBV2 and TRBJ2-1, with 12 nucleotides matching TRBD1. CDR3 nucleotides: TGTGCCAGCAGAGGGGACAGGGGGCTTTTGAATGAGCAGTTCTTC. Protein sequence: CASRGDRGLLNEQFF.